This T cell receptor beta chain was sequenced for a study of shared clonotypes between healthy human individuals. Study information: Donors were a couple of women and three men aged 18 to 49. Study-level points and caveats: Against clonotypes common to all four donors, non-shared ones had lower generation probabilities.

Points on this clone: Its antigen is not identified.

Trimming removed 5 bases at V and 4 bases at J, with 9 bases between. The CDR3 totals 13 residues. CDR1 and CDR2 (germline): SGHAT, FQNNGV. Genomic DNA belonging to each subset was distributed in equal measure over several immunoSEQ plates. Repertoires were generated with immunoSEQ multiplex PCR, while TCRdb's copy carries only in-frame clones and drops some. Counted here are millions of clones, roughly 96% occurring once; the ten biggest clones make up around 0.13%. This TCR derives from a man between 18 and 35 years old in good health. The specimen sequenced was naive CD4+ T cells sorted from blood. Subset described: CD45RA+ positively selected. The chain recombines TRBV11-2 with TRBJ2-1; tentative D call: TRBD2 (5 bases). CDR3 amino acids: CASSTGKYNEQFF. The CDR3 coding sequence is TGTGCCAGCAGCACCGGGAAATACAATGAGCAGTTCTTC.